This T cell receptor (beta chain) was sequenced in a study of T cells in Graves' hyperthyroidism and ophthalmopathy. Researchers amplified the TCR beta CDR3 regions from RNA transcripts. The study used the HTBI primer set for a first-round RT-PCR of the TCR CDR3. Each CDR3 protein gets one entry after TCRdb re-called the multiplex PCR reads with MiXCR. The sample lists 160,000 or so distinct CDR3 sequences, roughly 10% occurring once. Germline CDR1 MNHNS, CDR2 SASEGT. V was cut by 7 bases and J by 2 bases, with 19 bases left in between. The CDR3 extends over 16 amino acids. Exclusion of a patient resulted from uncontrolled infection, other autoimmune disease, pregnancy or lactation. This clonotype showed up many times.

This TCR derives from a young woman with Graves' hyperthyroidism that later progressed to Graves' ophthalmopathy. The sequenced sample consisted of blood. The chain combines TRBV6-1 with TRBJ2-3; D uncertain. The CDR3 reads CASTPGRPLTTDTQYF. CDR3 DNA sequence: TGTGCCAGCACCCCGGGTAGGCCATTGACCACAGATACGCAGTATTTT.